The clone carrying this TCR beta chain was observed a few times. Unique molecular identifiers were incorporated during preparation of the TCRbeta library. Via MiXCR, TCRdb re-called the PCR reads, giving one row per CDR3 protein. The table includes some 200,000 distinct CDR3 sequences, under 9.5% detected once. In germline, CDR1 is SEHNR, CDR2 FQNEAQ (reference sequence). V gave up 11 bases and J gave up 8 bases, with 15 bases separating them. There are 12 residues in the CDR3. The data were obtained in a study of T-cell reconstitution after alpha-beta-depleted transplantation in children. The origin of this receptor is a human donor who donated a stem cell graft to a child with acute lymphoblastic leukemia. The rearrangement uses TRBV7-9 and TRBJ1-4; D gene uncertain. Sequences were derived from PBMCs from the stem cell graft donor, sampled from the stem cell graft. The CDR3 loop reads CAVRRVDEKLFF. CDR3 coding DNA: TGTGCCGTCAGGAGGGTGGACGAAAAACTGTTTTTT.